This section outlines one T cell receptor beta chain sequence together with its context. This record belongs to a study of blood T cell repertoires in COVID-19. Turning to the study itself: PBMCs, B-cell-depleted T cells, or T cells provided the cDNA or gDNA that made up the material.

Data came from immunoSEQ multiplex PCR; TCRdb stores just in-frame clones and leaves some out. The sample has 100,000 to 150,000 clones; 87% are singletons. Germline V gives CDR1 SNHLY, CDR2 FYNNEI. J lost 5 bases, V lost 6 bases, and 7 bases had no gene match. This CDR3 spans 15 amino acids. Sequenced material: peripheral blood. The source is a woman in her fifties or sixties with acute or convalescent COVID-19. V usage is TRBV2 and J usage is TRBJ2-3, with 11 bases identical to TRBD2. CDR3 DNA: TGTGCCAGCAGGACTAGCGGGGTTTCAAGAGATACGCAGTATTTT. This sequence encodes CASRTSGVSRDTQYF.